This T cell receptor beta chain was documented in a study of control samples from healthy donors and cancer patients. Per the germline V gene, CDR1 is SNHLY and CDR2 is FYNNEI. This CDR3 is 16 amino acids long. Trimming took 5 bases from V and 2 from J; bases not matched to a gene: 12. Sequencing used immunoSEQ multiplex PCR; TCRdb keeps in-frame clones, though not all of them. The repertoire consists of roughly 120,000 clones, with roughly 91% occurring once and the leading ten covering 1.7%. This receptor was obtained from a man in his forties or fifties with head and neck cancer. This sequence joins TRBV2 and TRBJ2-7; TRBD1 agrees at 7 bases. The sample was PBMCs. CDR3 loop: CASSFYTGDRTYEQYF. Written as DNA, the CDR3 is TGTGCCAGCAGTTTTTATACAGGGGATAGGACCTACGAGCAGTACTTC.